This T cell receptor beta chain originates from a study of OX40 agonist ivuxolimab in advanced cancers. Findings and limits, study-wide: CD8+ T cells showed, on average, more clonal expansion than CD4+ cells.

Enrollment shut out patients with autoimmune disease history or systemic immunosuppression. The assay was immunoSEQ multiplex PCR, and TCRdb's table has in-frame clones only and misses some. Of about 68,000 clones listed, approximately 89% are singletons. This clone was counted once. Its specificity is unknown. The sequence was collected from an adult with an advanced solid tumor such as melanoma, head and neck, liver or kidney cancer. The specimen was CD4+ or CD8+ T cells sorted from blood, collected in a trial of the OX40 agonist ivuxolimab.

CDR3 nucleotide sequence: TGCGCCAGCAGCTTGGCCCGGACAGGGGATTCTATCAATGAAGCTTTCTTT. Translated, it gives CASSLARTGDSINEAFF. The V call is TRBV5-1, the J call TRBJ1-1; 9 bases match TRBD1. Germline CDR1 is SGHRS and CDR2 is YFSETQ. The CDR3 sequence is 17 residues long. The V and J ends lost 0 bases and 7 bases, in that order; junction bases with no gene match: 13.